This T cell receptor (beta chain) came from a study of breast tumors, draining lymph nodes, adjacent tissues. Trimming shortened V by 6 bases and J by 2 bases, and 5 bases separated the two germline ends. Germline-derived CDR1 and CDR2 are SNHLY and FYNNEI. The CDR3 spans 13 residues. There are many counts of this clonotype. TCRdb reprocessed the multiplex PCR reads with MiXCR, giving one entry per CDR3 protein. The table lists roughly 120,000 distinct CDR3 sequences, 20% of them singletons. Axillary draining lymph nodes of breast cancer patients supplied the node samples. This TCR derives from a female donor with breast cancer. Some clones in this sample may be carry-over from other donors' samples. The sample taken for sequencing was axillary lymph node tissue. The rearrangement links TRBV2 to TRBJ1-6; D gene uncertain. This CDR3 is CASRDTYNSPLHF. Written as DNA, the CDR3 is TGTGCCAGCAGAGACACCTATAATTCACCCCTCCACTTT. Complete variable domain (other parts from reference TRBV2 and TRBJ1-6): EPEVTQTPSHQVTQMGQEVILRCVPISNHLYFYWYRQILGQKVEFLVSFYNNEISEKSEIFDDQFSVERPDGSNFTLKIRSTKLEDSAMYFCASRDTYNSPLHFGNGTRLTVT.